These 28 T cell receptor beta chains were all obtained from the same sample, sequenced in a study of blood T cell repertoires in COVID-19. TCRdb's copy holds only in-frame clones and misses some; the assay was immunoSEQ multiplex PCR. The repertoire consists of about 280,000 clones, with approximately 89% occurring once and the leading ten covering approximately 2.7%. Sequencing was carried out using PBMCs or T cells enriched from blood (not recorded which). Every receptor here comes from a middle-aged man who had been exposed to COVID-19.

The chain carries TRBV9 and TRBJ1-1, with D possibly being TRBD1 (6 bases). V was shortened by 2 bases and J by 8 bases, with 10 bases between the two germline ends. The CDR3 runs to 12 residues. Per germline, CDR1 SGDLS and CDR2 YYNGEE. The CDR3 bases are TGTGCCAGCAGCGTTGTGACAGGAGAAGCTTTCTTT. Its translation: CASSVVTGEAFF.

V is TRBV6-5 and J is TRBJ1-2; D perhaps matches TRBD1 (6 bases). The V gene lost 5 bases and the J gene lost 0 bases, with 10 bases spanning the gap. The CDR3 spans 14 residues. CDR1 and CDR2 (germline): MNHEY, SVGAGI. The CDR3 DNA follows: TGTGCCAGCAGTAGGGACAATGCTAACTATGGCTACACCTTC. It codes for CASSRDNANYGYTF.

This rearrangement joins TRBV6-5 to TRBJ1-5; TRBD1 matches 7 bases. Germline V lookup: CDR1 MNHEY, CDR2 SVGAGI. This CDR3 spans 15 amino acids. Trimming removed 5 bases from V and 3 bases from J; junction bases left unmatched: 7. The CDR3 here is CASSKDRLYNQPQHF. In DNA form, the CDR3 reads TGTGCCAGCAGTAAGGACAGGCTCTACAATCAGCCCCAGCATTTT.

Here the CDR3 reads CASSGTQSSYNEQFF. The CDR3 coding sequence is TGTGCCAGTAGCGGGACTCAGAGCTCCTACAATGAGCAGTTCTTC. The V call is TRBV19, the J call TRBJ2-1, with D tentatively TRBD2 (6 bases). The CDR3 is made up of 15 amino acids. The germline V and J ends were trimmed by 6 bases and 0 bases, with 12 bases remaining between them. Germline V CDR1 and CDR2: LNHDA, SQIVND (reference sequence).

The CDR3 here is CASRGQGARRKLFF. CDR3 bases: TGTGCCAGCAGGGGACAGGGGGCAAGGAGAAAACTGTTTTTT. The gene calls are TRBV27 and TRBJ1-4, with 12 bases lining up with TRBD1. CDR3 length: 14 amino acids. V gave up 6 bases and J gave up 10 bases; unmatched junction bases: 6. CDR1 MNHEY and CDR2 SMNVEV come from the germline V gene (reference sequence).

V gene TRBV5-6 combines with J gene TRBJ2-7, with 7 positions matching TRBD2. Per the germline V gene, CDR1 is SGHDT and CDR2 is YYEEEE. The length of the CDR3 is 14 residues. Trimming at V came to 4 bases and at J to 3 bases, leaving 7 bases not matched to a gene. CDR3 nucleotides: TGTGCCAGCAGCGGGGGGGACCTCCTCTACGAGCAGTACTTC. This gives the protein CASSGGDLLYEQYF.

The rearrangement joins TRBV18 to TRBJ2-7, with D perhaps TRBD2 (6 bases). The CDR3 is 13 amino acids. V dropped 5 bases and J dropped 3 bases, with 11 bases sitting between them. CDR1 KGHSH and CDR2 LQKENI come from the germline V gene. CDR3 coding DNA: TGTGCCAGCTCAGCCGGGAGCTTCTACGAGCAGTACTTC. This encodes CASSAGSFYEQYF.

This chain links TRBV19 with TRBJ1-1; the D gene is possibly TRBD1 (6 bases). This CDR3 has 10 residues. Looked up from germline, CDR1 is LNHDA and CDR2 is SQIVND (reference sequence). V lost 11 bases and J lost 6, with 10 bases in between. This CDR3 is CAERTAEAFF. The CDR3 nucleotides are TGTGCCGAGAGGACAGCTGAAGCTTTCTTT.

In its sample, this clone was seen a few times. The V call is TRBV19, the J call TRBJ2-2; 7 bases are shared with TRBD2. The germline CDR1 and CDR2 sequences are LNHDA and SQIVND (reference sequence). V was pared by 7 bases and J by 1 base, with 12 bases of the junction left unmatched. This CDR3 has 17 residues. CDR3 sequence reads: CASTQMRDYKNTGELFF. The CDR3 region has the DNA TGTGCCAGTACCCAGATGCGGGACTACAAGAACACCGGGGAGCTGTTTTTT.

The V call is TRBV28, the J call TRBJ2-7; D might be TRBD2 (5 bases). CDR3 length: 13 amino acids. Germline V lookup: CDR1 MDHEN, CDR2 SYDVKM. V lost 8 bases to trimming and J lost 3 bases, with 14 bases between them. Here the CDR3 DNA reads TGTGCCAGCGGTCCCGGGAAAGACTACGAGCAGTACTTC. This gives the protein CASGPGKDYEQYF.

This chain connects TRBV7-2 to TRBJ1-1; D may be TRBD1 (5 bases). The CDR3 covers 14 residues. Germline V lookup: CDR1 SGHTA, CDR2 FQGNSA. V shed 2 bases and J shed 4 bases, with 11 bases lying between them. Written as DNA, the CDR3 is TGTGCCAGCAGCTTATTAGGCGGGGGCACTGAAGCTTTCTTT. This encodes CASSLLGGGTEAFF.

The chain recombines TRBV24-1 with TRBJ2-1; 12 bases fit TRBD1. The CDR3 sequence is 17 residues long. From germline, CDR1 is KGHDR and CDR2 SFDVKD. After removal of 2 bases from V and 6 bases from J, the junction contained 7 bases not matched to a gene. CDR3 region: CATSDYFGTGGFNEQFF. The CDR3 bases are TGTGCCACCAGTGATTATTTTGGGACAGGGGGCTTCAATGAGCAGTTCTTC.

CDR3 coding DNA: TGTGCCAGCAGCCAGGACAACTACGAGCAGTACTTC. Translation: CASSQDNYEQYF. This chain connects TRBV4-2 to TRBJ2-7; a possible D gene is TRBD1 (5 bases). This CDR3 is built from 12 residues. V shed 3 bases and J shed 3 bases, with 6 bases lying between them. From germline, CDR1 is LGHNA and CDR2 YNFKEQ.

V gene TRBV6-2 or TRBV6-3 combines with J gene TRBJ1-2; 7 positions agree with TRBD1. The V gene's germline CDR1 is MNHEY and CDR2 SVGEGT. V shed 4 bases and J 6 bases; nucleotides not matched to a gene: 14. There are 16 residues in the CDR3. The CDR3 is CASSSQDRSGRDGYTF. In DNA, the CDR3 is TGTGCCAGCAGTTCCCAGGACAGGTCCGGAAGAGATGGCTACACCTTC.

The J gene is TRBJ2-3, the V gene TRBV2; 8 positions agree with TRBD1. V was pared by 4 bases and J by 2 bases, with 5 bases of the junction left unmatched. The V gene's germline CDR1 is SNHLY and CDR2 FYNNEI. The CDR3 runs 15 residues. This CDR3 is CASSVVGQVTDTQYF. The CDR3 DNA is TGTGCCAGCAGTGTAGTGGGACAGGTCACAGATACGCAGTATTTT.

This clone occurred once. J is TRBJ1-2 and V is TRBV4-1; 7 bases agree with TRBD1. Germline values: CDR1 MGHRA, CDR2 YSYEKL. This CDR3 has 14 residues. V dropped 0 bases and J dropped 7; count of bases not matched to a gene: 5. CDR3 DNA: TGCGCCAGCAGCCAAGATACGACAGGGTCTGGCTACACCTTC. Amino acids: CASSQDTTGSGYTF.

This chain uses TRBV5-4 with TRBJ1-2; D is perhaps TRBD1 (6 bases). Germline CDR1 and CDR2: SGHNT and YYREEE (reference sequence). Trimming shortened V by 2 bases and J by 3 bases, and 14 bases separated the two germline ends. CDR3 size: 15 residues. The CDR3 spells CASSFTGSFYYGYTF. In nucleotides, the CDR3 is TGTGCCAGCAGCTTTACAGGGTCATTTTACTATGGCTACACCTTC.

The rearrangement uses TRBV4-2 and TRBJ2-2; D not resolved. V gave up 1 base and J gave up 0 bases, with 12 bases separating them. The length of the CDR3 is 17 residues. Germline assignment: CDR1 LGHNA and CDR2 YNFKEQ. The CDR3 nucleotides are TGTGCCAGCAGCCAAGTAGGTGTAGCAGCGAACACCGGGGAGCTGTTTTTT. Its translation: CASSQVGVAANTGELFF.

The V gene is TRBV7-3, the J gene TRBJ2-7; tentative D call: TRBD2 (5 bases). Germline V gives CDR1 SGHTA, CDR2 FQGTGA. The CDR3 has 14 residues. Deletions cut 5 bases from V and 4 bases from J, with 15 bases between. CDR3 protein: CASSPRADGYEQYF. The DNA of the CDR3 is TGTGCCAGCAGCCCTCGAGCGGACGGATACGAGCAGTACTTC. Combining the CDR3 with reference TRBV7-3 and TRBJ2-7 gives the whole variable domain GAGVSQTPSNKVTEKGKYVELRCDPISGHTALYWYRQSLGQGPEFLIYFQGTGAADDSGLPNDRFFAVRPEGSVSTLKIQRTERGDSAVYLCASSPRADGYEQYFGPGTRLTVT.

The genes are TRBV15 and TRBJ1-4; 9 bases agree with TRBD1. Germline CDR1 is LNHNV and CDR2 is YYDKDF (reference sequence). CDR3 length equals 15 residues. The trim removed 5 bases at V and 5 bases at J, leaving 6 bases unmatched. The CDR3 sequence is CATSRPGQGNEKLFF. The CDR3 coding sequence is TGTGCCACCAGCCGCCCGGGACAGGGAAATGAAAAACTGTTTTTT.

The CDR3 DNA reads as TGCGCCAGCAGCGGGAAACCAGGGATCTCTGGGGCCAACGTCCTGACTTTC. It encodes CASSGKPGISGANVLTF. The chain joins TRBV5-1 to TRBJ2-6; possible D gene TRBD1, 5 bases. Germline assignment: CDR1 SGHRS and CDR2 YFSETQ. V lost 4 bases and J 0 bases, leaving 14 bases between the germline ends. This CDR3 region has 17 residues.

V and J are TRBV28 and TRBJ1-1; 7 nucleotides match TRBD1. CDR1 is MDHEN, CDR2 SYDVKM, per germline. V was clipped by 6 bases and J by 5 bases; unmatched bases: 18. There are 17 residues in the CDR3. As DNA, the CDR3 is TGTGCCAGCAGAATCGATTCAGGGGGGCGGTTTTTTACTGAAGCTTTCTTT. Its translation is CASRIDSGGRFFTEAFF.

The chain couples TRBV28 to TRBJ1-6; possibly TRBD1 for D (6 bases). This CDR3 region has 15 residues. V dropped 6 bases and J dropped 8 bases, with 17 bases sitting between them. Looked up from germline, CDR1 is MDHEN and CDR2 is SYDVKM. CDR3 coding DNA: TGTGCCAGCAGCCATACAGACAGGCTGGATTCACCCCTCCACTTT. This gives the protein CASSHTDRLDSPLHF.

The chain carries TRBV18 and TRBJ2-3; 9 nucleotides line up with TRBD2. Trimming removed 2 bases from V and 2 bases from J; junction bases left unmatched: 8. This CDR3 is built from 17 residues. Germline CDR1 KGHSH, CDR2 LQKENI. The CDR3 loop reads CASSPMRLAGTTDTQYF. The DNA for the CDR3 is TGTGCCAGCTCACCAATGCGGCTAGCGGGGACCACAGATACGCAGTATTTT.

The V and J genes are TRBV30 and TRBJ1-2; 9 bases agree with TRBD1. V lost 0 bases and J lost 4; bases outside the gene matches: 12. The germline V gene has CDR1 GTSNPN and CDR2 SVGIG (reference sequence). This CDR3 region has 17 residues. The CDR3 region is CAWSVRTGTGRSYGYTF. The CDR3 nucleotides are TGTGCCTGGAGTGTCCGAACCGGGACAGGGAGAAGCTATGGCTACACCTTC.

This clone was observed once. The V and J genes are TRBV30 and TRBJ1-2, with 7 bases that match TRBD1. V dropped 2 bases and J dropped 7; count of bases not matched to a gene: 4. Looked up from germline, CDR1 is GTSNPN and CDR2 is SVGIG (reference sequence). CDR3 size: 12 residues. The CDR3 region has the DNA TGTGCCTGGAGTAGACAGGGCTCTGGCTACACCTTC. Protein product: CAWSRQGSGYTF.

This chain joins TRBV11-1 and TRBJ1-1; no clear D gene. Germline values: CDR1 SGHAT, CDR2 FQDESV (reference sequence). CDR3 length: 13 residues. The V gene lost 1 base and the J gene lost 3 bases, with 6 bases spanning the gap. Here the CDR3 DNA reads TGTGCCAGCAGCTTAGGTGTAGACACTGAAGCTTTCTTT. Protein: CASSLGVDTEAFF.

This chain joins TRBV18 and TRBJ2-5; D unresolved. V was pared by 1 base and J by 5 bases, with 11 bases between. This CDR3 is built from 14 residues. From germline, CDR1 is KGHSH and CDR2 LQKENI. This CDR3 reads CASSPRFGYETQYF. DNA for the CDR3: TGTGCCAGCTCACCACGTTTCGGGTATGAGACCCAGTACTTC.